These 22 T cell receptor beta chains were sequenced from one sample in a study of early T cells in non-severe SARS-CoV-2 infection. From the 5' RACE reads, TCRdb called clonotypes with MiXCR, one entry per CDR3 protein. The data show fewer than 55,000 distinct CDR3 sequences, 9.1% seen once. Sequencing input: whole blood. These receptors came from an adult who was a healthcare worker with PCR-confirmed SARS-CoV-2 infection or an uninfected control (not recorded which).

The rearrangement links TRBV10-1 to TRBJ1-6; D gene unclear. Germline V gene data show CDR1 as WNHNN and CDR2 as SYGVQD (reference sequence). This CDR3 is 14 amino acids long. Deletions cut 4 bases from V and 9 bases from J, with 13 bases between. This CDR3 is CASSAGSSGSPLHF. The DNA of the CDR3 is TGCGCCAGCAGTGCGGGATCCTCAGGTTCACCCCTCCACTTT.

The table lists this clonotype with a few counts. The rearrangement links TRBV4-3 to TRBJ2-5; unclear D gene. This CDR3 is built from 14 residues. CDR1 is LGHNA, CDR2 YSLEER, per germline. The V gene lost 1 base and the J gene lost 2 bases, with 8 bases spanning the gap. The CDR3 DNA sequence: TGCGCCAGCAGCCAAGGGACGGCACAAGAGACCCAGTACTTC. Translation: CASSQGTAQETQYF.

The sample holds many counts of this clonotype. The V and J genes are TRBV7-9 and TRBJ2-1; D unclear. The germline gives CDR1 SEHNR, CDR2 FQNEAQ (reference sequence). V was clipped by 5 bases and J by 10 bases, with 9 bases between them. The CDR3 covers 11 residues. CDR3 protein: CASSTGPEQFF. The DNA of the CDR3 is TGTGCCAGCAGCACCGGGCCAGAGCAGTTCTTC.

This clonotype was counted many times. This rearrangement joins TRBV2 to TRBJ2-4; possible D gene TRBD1, 6 bases. Trimming shortened V by 11 bases and J by 3 bases, and 14 bases separated the two germline ends. CDR3 length equals 13 residues. Germline loops: CDR1 SNHLY, CDR2 FYNNEI. This CDR3 is CAGSRTDKNIQYF. CDR3 coding DNA: TGTGCCGGGTCGAGGACAGACAAAAACATTCAGTACTTC.

This clonotype was recorded at least ten times. This chain connects TRBV7-3 to TRBJ2-6; possibly TRBD2 for D (6 bases). The germline CDR1 and CDR2 sequences are SGHTA and FQGTGA. The CDR3 sequence is 16 residues long. V lost 5 bases, J lost 1 base, and 12 bases lay in between. This CDR3 is CASSTPGGSGANVLTF. DNA for the CDR3: TGTGCCAGCAGCACCCCCGGGGGTTCTGGGGCCAACGTCCTGACTTTC.

This rearrangement joins TRBV12-3 or TRBV12-4 to TRBJ2-2; TRBD2 might be the D (6 bases). The CDR3 consists of 15 residues. Trimming stripped 7 bases from V and 3 bases from J, with 15 bases between. The CDR3 spells CASNRRGVDTGELFF. CDR3 nucleotides: TGTGCCAGCAACCGGAGGGGCGTGGACACCGGGGAGCTGTTTTTT.

This clonotype came up many times. The chain employs TRBV7-9 and TRBJ2-2; a possible D gene is TRBD2 (6 bases). The CDR3 covers 14 residues. V lost 11 bases and J 0 bases, leaving 13 bases between the germline ends. Germline V CDR1 and CDR2: SEHNR, FQNEAQ (reference sequence). The CDR3: CAPEGGTNTGELFF. In DNA form, the CDR3 reads TGTGCCCCCGAGGGCGGGACGAACACCGGGGAGCTGTTTTTT.

This clonotype has a count of ten or more. The DNA is left out, because the CDR3 cannot be placed on it with certainty; the CDR3 is given as TCRdb lists it. The rearrangement uses TRBV7-2 and TRBJ2-2. The CDR3 is 12 residues long, counting both termini. Germline V lookup: CDR1 SGHTA, CDR2 FQGNSA. CDR3 residues: CASSGTPGSCFF.

This clonotype was recorded at least ten times. The V gene is TRBV7-9, the J gene TRBJ1-2, with 8 bases lining up with TRBD1. V shed 5 bases and J 1 base; nucleotides not matched to a gene: 12. The CDR3 is 17 amino acids. Germline assignment: CDR1 SEHNR and CDR2 FQNEAQ (reference sequence). Here the CDR3 DNA reads TGTGCCAGCAGCCATCTGGACAGGGTGGGGAATAACTATGGCTACACCTTC. Translated, it gives CASSHLDRVGNNYGYTF.

This clonotype was recorded many times. The CDR3 reads CASSPGLANYGYTF. The CDR3 DNA is TGTGCCAGCAGCCCAGGCTTAGCTAACTATGGCTACACCTTC. This chain joins TRBV5-4 and TRBJ1-2, with D unresolved. V was pared by 4 bases and J by 0 bases, with 10 bases between. Germline assignment: CDR1 SGHNT and CDR2 YYREEE (reference sequence). The CDR3 has 14 amino acids.

This clonotype was observed many times. The gene calls are TRBV18 and TRBJ1-1; 8 nucleotides agree with TRBD1. The CDR3 is 16 residues long. After removal of 1 base from V and 3 bases from J, the junction contained 7 bases not matched to a gene. CDR1 is KGHSH, CDR2 LQKENI, per germline. DNA of the CDR3: TGTGCCAGCTCACCACTCAGGGGGCTATGGGACACTGAAGCTTTCTTT. This codes for CASSPLRGLWDTEAFF.

This clonotype was counted ten times or more. The rearrangement joins TRBV21-1 to TRBJ2-1; TRBD1 is taken as the D call from the table, unchecked against the DNA. TRBV21-1 is listed as a pseudogene. The CDR3 covers 17 residues. CDR3 sequence: CASSKGTARQGYNEQFF. CDR3 DNA sequence: TGTGCCAGCAGCAAAGGAACAGCGAGACAGGGGTATAATGAGCAGTTCTTC.

At least ten counts were recorded for this clonotype. The chain has TRBV27 and TRBJ1-5; D is unresolved. The CDR3 extends over 15 amino acids. Trimming took off 2 bases at V and 0 bases at J, with 8 bases between the two ends. Germline V gene sequence: CDR1 MNHEY, CDR2 SMNVEV (reference sequence). CDR3 coding DNA: TGTGCCAGCAGTTTAACATGGAATAGCAATCAGCCCCAGCATTTT. It encodes CASSLTWNSNQPQHF.

The chain joins TRBV7-8 to TRBJ2-1; D possibly corresponds to TRBD1 (5 bases). The CDR3 extends over 17 amino acids. Germline V gene sequence: CDR1 SGHVS, CDR2 FQNEAQ. Trimming took off 5 bases at V and 1 base at J, with 18 bases between the two ends. As DNA, the CDR3 is TGTGCCAGCAGCGAATGGACACTCGCTACTTCCTACAATGAGCAGTTCTTC. Translated, it gives CASSEWTLATSYNEQFF.

This clonotype was seen only a few times. The chain is built from TRBV6-5 and TRBJ1-2; D may be TRBD1 (6 bases). Germline V gene sequence: CDR1 MNHEY, CDR2 SVGAGI. The CDR3 loop spans 13 amino acids. V dropped 2 bases and J dropped 4 bases, with 8 bases sitting between them. DNA for the CDR3: TGTGCCAGCAGTTACCAGGGGACCTATGGCTACACCTTC. It encodes CASSYQGTYGYTF.

J is TRBJ1-5 and V is TRBV19; tentatively, D is TRBD1 (6 bases). V gave up 7 bases and J gave up 2 bases, with 15 bases separating them. This CDR3 region has 15 residues. Germline lookup yields CDR1 LNHDA and CDR2 SQIVND (reference sequence). CDR3 DNA sequence: TGTGCCAGTAAATTACAGGGAGGTGGCAATCAGCCCCAGCATTTT. Amino acids: CASKLQGGGNQPQHF.

J is TRBJ1-2 and V is TRBV13; the D gene is possibly TRBD1 (6 bases). The V gene's germline CDR1 is PRHDT and CDR2 FYEKMQ (reference sequence). V lost 5 bases to trimming and J lost 2 bases, with 9 bases between them. This CDR3 contains 13 residues. In DNA form, the CDR3 reads TGTGCCAGCAGCCGACAGGTCAACTATGGCTACACCTTC. This gives the protein CASSRQVNYGYTF.

The chain carries TRBV30 and TRBJ2-1; maybe TRBD2 (6 bases). The CDR3 contains 14 residues. Germline V gene sequence: CDR1 GTSNPN, CDR2 SVGIG (reference sequence). Trimming left V 0 bases short and J 3 bases short, with 9 bases between. CDR3 in DNA: TGTGCCTGGAGTGTCTCTAGCGTCTACAATGAGCAGTTCTTC. Residues: CAWSVSSVYNEQFF. The complete variable domain, with remaining parts taken from reference TRBV30 and TRBJ2-1, reads SQTIHQWPATLVQPVGSPLSLECTVEGTSNPNLYWYRQAAGRGLQLLFYSVGIGQISSEVPQNLSASRPQDRQFILSSKKLLLSDSGFYLCAWSVSSVYNEQFFGPGTRLTVL.

V gene TRBV9 combines with J gene TRBJ2-2, with D perhaps TRBD2 (5 bases). CDR1 is SGDLS, CDR2 YYNGEE, per germline. The ends were cut back, 0 bases at V and 5 bases at J, with 11 bases in the middle. The CDR3 covers 15 residues. CDR3 in amino acids: CASSVVKGGTGELFF. In DNA, the CDR3 is TGTGCCAGCAGCGTAGTTAAGGGCGGGACCGGGGAGCTGTTTTTT.

Many counts were recorded for this clonotype. This chain links TRBV6-5 with TRBJ2-1; the match to TRBD2 covers 16 bases. The junction had 4 bases not matched to a gene; V was cut back by 2 bases and J by 12 bases. Germline CDR1 is MNHEY and CDR2 is SVGAGI. The CDR3 extends over 15 amino acids. For the CDR3, the DNA is TGTGCCAGCAGTTACGGGACTAGCGGGAGGGTAGCGCAGTTCTTC. Residues: CASSYGTSGRVAQFF.

This clonotype was counted many times. The chain has TRBV4-3 and TRBJ1-1; D remains ambiguous. Germline V gives CDR1 LGHNA, CDR2 YSLEER. Trimming removed 2 bases from V and 0 bases from J, with 4 bases in between. This CDR3 is built from 13 residues. CDR3 in amino acids: CASSQTVNTEAFF. The CDR3 DNA follows: TGCGCCAGCAGCCAAACAGTGAACACTGAAGCTTTCTTT.

This clonotype has at least ten counts. The genes are TRBV2 and TRBJ1-5; D possibly corresponds to TRBD1 (5 bases). V gave up 6 bases and J gave up 11 bases, with 20 bases separating them. CDR3 size: 14 residues. CDR1 is SNHLY and CDR2 is FYNNEI in the germline V gene. The CDR3 sequence is CASSGTTGLEAQHF. The CDR3 DNA sequence: TGTGCCAGCAGCGGGACCACAGGACTTGAAGCCCAGCATTTT.